These T cell receptor beta chains were read from a single sample in a study of CD8 T cells in acute hepatitis C reinfection. The method was immunoSEQ multiplex PCR; TCRdb's version includes in-frame clones alone and lacks a portion of them. The sample records around 34,000 clones, approximately 90% being singletons. What was sequenced was naive CD8+ T cells from PBMCs. Receptor source: a man younger than 45 with chronic hepatitis C. Both conserved end residues are trimmed from each CDR3. Each record gives: D gene, J gene, CDR3 length, V gene, CDR3 protein. A D gene is named only where the DNA matches it firmly.

>TRBD1|TRBJ2-5|12|TRBV7-9
ASSYRTGQETQY
>TRBD1|TRBJ2-1|13|TRBV27
ASSPDRGPYNEQF
>TRBD1|TRBJ2-1|10|TRBV7-6
ASSPTGNEQF
>-|TRBJ2-7|14|TRBV9
ASSVEGRDSSYEQY
>TRBD1|TRBJ2-5|12|TRBV7-9
ASSGTGGQETQY
>-|TRBJ2-1|15|TRBV13
ASSSLPGTPSRDEQF
>-|TRBJ2-2|15|TRBV7-8
ASSLGGLGSNTGELF
>-|TRBJ1-4|9|TRBV20-1
SARWGEKLF
>-|TRBJ2-3|10|TRBV5-4
ASSLGEGEQY
>-|TRBJ1-2|14|TRBV4-3
ASSQDRAGVSYGYT
>-|TRBJ2-1|12|TRBV5-6
ASSLWPQYNEQF
>TRBD2|TRBJ2-3|17|TRBV18
ASSPKPGTSGSAADTQY
>-|TRBJ2-7|12|TRBV27
ASSFQGTEGEQY
>TRBD2|TRBJ2-5|14|TRBV11-3
ASSLRSGRLEETQY
>-|TRBJ1-5|12|TRBV15
ATSRVVGNQPQH
>-|TRBJ2-7|11|TRBV29-1
SVTTGYLRGQY
>-|TRBJ2-5|14|TRBV12-5
ASGSALRGIQETQY
>-|TRBJ2-3|13|TRBV5-1
ASGPQGRSTDTQY
>-|TRBJ2-2|14|TRBV6-1
ASTETGRLNTGELF
>TRBD1|TRBJ1-1|12|TRBV19
ASSIGTGGTEAF
>-|TRBJ2-7|11|TRBV5-1
ASSWEKAYEQY
>-|TRBJ1-5|13|TRBV19
ASGGGFSPGQPQH